A selection of T cell receptor beta chains follows, all from one sample in a study of beta chain features in type 1 diabetes. The repertoire was sequenced with immunoSEQ multiplex PCR; TCRdb's copy has only in-frame clones and lacks some. The sample includes 250,000 or so clones, roughly 22% of them seen just once. Sequencing input: naive CD4+ T cells from blood. The receptors derive from a woman in her thirties or forties with type 1 diabetes. CDR3s include the opening cysteine and the closing phenylalanine or tryptophan. The D gene is left open where the match is weak. Clone size is given for some rows only: seen once, a few or many times, or a class if the clone is expanded.

cdr3_aa: CASSLTGGHNQPQHF
cdr3_nt: TGTGCCAGCAGTCTCACGGGAGGACATAATCAGCCCCAGCATTTT
d_call: -
v_call: TRBV2
j_call: TRBJ1-5
clone_size: -

cdr3_aa: CASSVAGTADNQPQHF
cdr3_nt: TGTGCCAGCAGCGTAGCAGGCACAGCGGACAATCAGCCCCAGCATTTT
d_call: -
v_call: TRBV9
j_call: TRBJ1-5
clone_size: few

cdr3_aa: CASSFGNWEANGEQYF
cdr3_nt: TGTGCCAGCAGTTTCGGGAATTGGGAAGCAAACGGCGAGCAGTACTTC
d_call: -
v_call: TRBV28
j_call: TRBJ2-7
clone_size: -

cdr3_aa: CASSIETSGSREQFF
cdr3_nt: TGCGCCAGCAGCATCGAGACTAGTGGGTCTCGGGAGCAGTTCTTC
d_call: -
v_call: TRBV5-1
j_call: TRBJ2-1
clone_size: -

cdr3_aa: CASSPLGTGGRLGYTF
cdr3_nt: TGTGCCAGCAGCCCCCTTGGGACAGGGGGCCGCCTCGGCTACACCTTC
d_call: TRBD1
v_call: TRBV28
j_call: TRBJ1-2
clone_size: -

cdr3_aa: CAWSERQGTEAFF
cdr3_nt: TGTGCCTGGAGTGAGCGACAGGGCACTGAAGCTTTCTTT
d_call: TRBD1
v_call: TRBV30
j_call: TRBJ1-1
clone_size: -

cdr3_aa: CASSIGQAVDYGYTF
cdr3_nt: TGCGCCAGCAGCATCGGACAGGCCGTCGACTATGGCTACACCTTC
d_call: TRBD1
v_call: TRBV5-1
j_call: TRBJ1-2
clone_size: -

cdr3_aa: CASSLGGNRANVLTF
cdr3_nt: TGTGCCAGCAGTTTGGGAGGGAATAGGGCCAACGTCCTGACTTTC
d_call: TRBD2
v_call: TRBV28
j_call: TRBJ2-6
clone_size: -

cdr3_aa: CASSTPWGPGDTQYF
cdr3_nt: TGTGCCAGCAGTACCCCGTGGGGGCCGGGTGATACGCAGTATTTT
d_call: -
v_call: TRBV7-2
j_call: TRBJ2-3
clone_size: -

cdr3_aa: CASSLTGPNTEAFF
cdr3_nt: TGTGCCAGCAGCTTAACAGGGCCAAACACTGAAGCTTTCTTT
d_call: -
v_call: TRBV7-9
j_call: TRBJ1-1
clone_size: few

cdr3_aa: CASSQNSPLHF
cdr3_nt: TGTGCCAGCAGCCAAAATTCACCCCTCCACTTT
d_call: -
v_call: TRBV11-2
j_call: TRBJ1-6
clone_size: few

cdr3_aa: CASRMDTSGNTIYF
cdr3_nt: TGTGCCAGCAGGATGGACACCAGTGGAAACACCATATATTTT
d_call: -
v_call: TRBV2
j_call: TRBJ1-3
clone_size: few